Below are 20 T cell receptor beta chains sequenced from a single sample in a study of regulatory T cells in long-lasting Graves disease. Library construction for TCR beta used iRepertoire HTBI primers and Arm-PCR of CDR3 regions. One entry per CDR3 protein results from TCRdb running MiXCR on the multiplex PCR reads. The sample gives about 620,000 distinct CDR3 sequences, 15% to 20% of which show up once; roughly 18% is in the top ten. Time point given: newly diagnosed GD, antithyroid drugs for less than 3 months. The TCR library was made from RNA that had been extracted from PBMCs in TRIzol. This sample also belongs to another study, concerning T cells in Graves' hyperthyroidism and ophthalmopathy.

Source: peripheral blood mononuclear cells (PBMCs), taken at new diagnosis, from a patient treated with antithyroid drugs. The receptors come from a woman younger than 45 with Graves disease.

In the case of this clonotype: The junction departs from germline at one end; a sequencing error may be responsible. The CDR3 loop is CASSSIPRESDAQYF. As DNA, the CDR3 is TGTGCCAGCAGTTCGATTCCCCGGGAGTCAGATGCGCAGTATTTT. The V gene is TRBV5-1, the J gene TRBJ2-3; the D gene is possibly TRBD2 (6 bases). CDR3 length equals 15 residues. The germline V gene has CDR1 SGHRS and CDR2 YFSETQ.

There are many counts of this clonotype. This chain joins TRBV2 and TRBJ1-2, with unresolved D. Germline CDR1 SNHLY, CDR2 FYNNEI. The V and J ends lost 4 bases and 2 bases respectively, with 8 bases between them. The CDR3 loop spans 13 amino acids. The CDR3 DNA follows: TGTGCCAGCAGTGTCGGAAACAACTATGGCTACACCTTC. It yields the protein CASSVGNNYGYTF. Full variable domain (rest looked up from reference TRBV2 and TRBJ1-2): EPEVTQTPSHQVTQMGQEVILRCVPISNHLYFYWYRQILGQKVEFLVSFYNNEISEKSEIFDDQFSVERPDGSNFTLKIRSTKLEDSAMYFCASSVGNNYGYTFGSGTRLTVV.

The gene calls are TRBV3-1 and TRBJ2-7; 8 bases line up with TRBD2. With 4 bases clipped from V and 2 bases from J, the junction kept 7 bases outside the gene matches. CDR1 and CDR2 from the germline V gene are LGHDT and YNNKEL (reference sequence). The CDR3 has 15 amino acids. The CDR3 bases are TGTGCCAGCAGCCGAGGTCCGCGGGAGGCCTACGAGCAGTACTTC. Protein: CASSRGPREAYEQYF.

The chain couples TRBV12-5 to TRBJ1-1; D may be TRBD1 (5 bases). V was cut by 3 bases and J by 2 bases, with 10 bases left in between. CDR3 length: 14 residues. CDR1 is LGHNT, CDR2 FRNRAP, per germline. CDR3 region: CASGFDGGNTEAFF. The DNA for the CDR3 is TGTGCTAGTGGTTTCGACGGGGGTAACACTGAAGCTTTCTTT.

The V gene is TRBV13, the J gene TRBJ2-1; 12 bases match TRBD2. Germline trimming cut 5 bases from V and 3 bases from J; bases unmatched to any gene: 5. The CDR3 spans 16 residues. From germline, CDR1 is PRHDT and CDR2 FYEKMQ (reference sequence). Written as DNA, the CDR3 is TGTGCCAGCAGCCGACGGACTAGCGGGAACTACAATGAGCAGTTCTTC. It encodes CASSRRTSGNYNEQFF.

The genes are TRBV5-1 and TRBJ2-3; possibly TRBD2 for D (5 bases). The germline gives CDR1 SGHRS, CDR2 YFSETQ. V lost 4 bases and J lost 1, with 13 bases in between. The CDR3 extends over 15 amino acids. CDR3 amino acids: CASSGVGRGTDTQYF. The CDR3 DNA reads TGCGCCAGCAGCGGGGTCGGGCGGGGCACAGATACGCAGTATTTT. The full variable domain, completed using reference TRBV5-1 and TRBJ2-3, is KAGVTQTPRYLIKTRGQQVTLSCSPISGHRSVSWYQQTPGQGLQFLFEYFSETQRNKGNFPGRFSGRQFSNSRSEMNVSTLELGDSALYLCASSGVGRGTDTQYFGPGTRLTVL.

The table lists this clonotype with a few counts. This chain links TRBV7-3 with TRBJ1-2; D is unclear. CDR3 length equals 14 residues. Trimming shortened V by 4 bases and J by 2 bases, and 11 bases separated the two germline ends. CDR1 and CDR2 from the germline V gene are SGHTA and FQGTGA. The CDR3 DNA follows: TGTGCCAGCAGCTCCAAGACACAGAACTATGGCTACACCTTC. Its protein is CASSSKTQNYGYTF.

The table lists this clonotype with a few counts. V is TRBV9 and J is TRBJ1-5, with 7 bases fitting TRBD1. There are 15 residues in the CDR3. Germline trimming cut 0 bases from V and 5 bases from J; bases unmatched to any gene: 5. CDR1 is SGDLS and CDR2 is YYNGEE in the germline V gene. The CDR3 DNA reads TGTGCCAGCAGCGTAGAGGGACAGCGGGATCAGCCCCAGCATTTT. Protein product: CASSVEGQRDQPQHF. The full variable domain, completed using reference TRBV9 and TRBJ1-5, is DSGVTQTPKHLITATGQRVTLRCSPRSGDLSVYWYQQSLDQGLQFLIQYYNGEERAKGNILERFSAQQFPDLHSELNLSSLELGDSALYFCASSVEGQRDQPQHFGDGTRLSIL.

In its sample, this clonotype was seen a few times. No conserved phenylalanine or tryptophan ends this CDR3, so it is likely a read error. The chain employs TRBV2 and TRBJ2-3; D gene unclear. V gave up 5 bases and J gave up 0 bases, with 6 bases separating them. CDR3 size: 13 residues. The germline V gene encodes CDR1 SNHLY and CDR2 FYNNEI. The CDR3 is CASSLDSTDTQYS. DNA of the CDR3: TGTGCCAGCAGTCTGGACAGCACAGATACGCAGTATTCT.

This clonotype was found many times. CDR3 in amino acids: CSAFPGRVNTEAFF. The CDR3, as DNA: TGCAGTGCATTCCCTGGCAGGGTGAACACTGAAGCTTTCTTT. J is TRBJ1-1 and V is TRBV20-1; D is perhaps TRBD1 (5 bases). Germline V gene data show CDR1 as DFQATT and CDR2 as SNEGSKA (reference sequence). Trimming left V 6 bases short and J 0 bases short, with 14 bases between. This CDR3 is 14 amino acids long.

This clonotype was seen more than once but under ten times. The chain couples TRBV5-1 to TRBJ2-7; 10 bases match TRBD2. This CDR3 has 20 amino acids. The junction had 25 bases not matched to a gene; V was cut back by 4 bases and J by 6 bases. The germline V gene encodes CDR1 SGHRS and CDR2 YFSETQ. As DNA, the CDR3 is TGCGCCAGCAGCCCCCGACCTGGACTAGCGGATTCTACTTATGGGATCGAGCAGTACTTC. Translated, it gives CASSPRPGLADSTYGIEQYF.

This clonotype was seen repeatedly, ten times or more. The chain is built from TRBV27 and TRBJ2-7, with D possibly being TRBD2 (7 bases). V lost 2 bases and J 2 bases, leaving 16 bases between the germline ends. This CDR3 is 16 amino acids long. Germline V gene data show CDR1 as MNHEY and CDR2 as SMNVEV (reference sequence). CDR3 nucleotide sequence: TGTGCCAGCAGTTTAGGTGGGGGCGGGAGAGCCTACGAGCAGTACTTC. Protein product: CASSLGGGGRAYEQYF.

Ten or more counts support this clonotype. The chain combines TRBV12-3 or TRBV12-4 with TRBJ2-1; 7 nucleotides align to TRBD2. V trimming: 1 base; J trimming: 10 bases; junction bases outside the gene matches: 10. CDR3 length: 15 residues. The CDR3, as DNA: TGTGCCAGCAGTTTAGGGACTAGTGTGTCAGGGGAGCAGTTCTTC. This gives the protein CASSLGTSVSGEQFF.

This clonotype has a single count. The rearrangement joins TRBV6-2 or TRBV6-3 to TRBJ1-1; TRBD1 aligns across 7 bases. The CDR3 runs to 12 residues. J lost 1 base, V lost 10 bases, and 3 bases had no gene match. Germline lookup yields CDR1 MNHEY and CDR2 SVGEGT. The CDR3 coding sequence is TGTGCCACGACAGGGCAGAACACTGAAGCTTTCTTT. It is translated as CATTGQNTEAFF.

This clonotype was recorded many times. The chain uses TRBV2 and TRBJ2-1, with D possibly matching TRBD2 (5 bases). Germline V gene sequence: CDR1 SNHLY, CDR2 FYNNEI. Trimming cost V 2 bases and J 6 bases, with 8 bases left between them. This CDR3 region has 13 residues. The CDR3 reads CASSELGSNEQFF. The CDR3 DNA follows: TGTGCCAGCAGTGAATTGGGGAGCAATGAGCAGTTCTTC.

This clonotype appeared many times. This CDR3 is CASSNKGRGIYEQYF. For the CDR3, the DNA is TGTGCCAGCAGCAATAAGGGCAGGGGGATTTACGAGCAGTACTTC. V is TRBV27 and J is TRBJ2-7; 7 nucleotides match TRBD1. Germline V gene sequence: CDR1 MNHEY, CDR2 SMNVEV (reference sequence). This CDR3 comprises 15 residues. The J segment lost 4 bases and the V segment lost 6 bases, leaving 12 bases of the junction unmatched.

This clonotype turned up a few times. This chain connects TRBV29-1 to TRBJ2-7; 9 bases align to TRBD1. This CDR3 contains 15 residues. Per germline, CDR1 SQVTM and CDR2 ANQGSEA. Unmatched junction bases numbered 13, after V lost 6 bases and J lost 4 bases. This CDR3 reads CSVIIRDRGSYEQYF. As DNA, the CDR3 is TGCAGCGTCATAATCCGAGACAGGGGGTCGTACGAGCAGTACTTC.

The chain recombines TRBV9 with TRBJ1-3; D might be TRBD1 (6 bases). The V gene lost 3 bases and the J gene lost 2 bases, with 15 bases spanning the gap. CDR1 and CDR2 (germline): SGDLS, YYNGEE. The CDR3 spans 16 residues. CDR3 loop: CASSAEGGSAGNTIYF. As DNA, the CDR3 is TGTGCCAGCAGCGCGGAAGGGGGGAGTGCTGGAAACACCATATATTTT. Drawing the rest from reference TRBV9 and TRBJ1-3, the complete variable domain is DSGVTQTPKHLITATGQRVTLRCSPRSGDLSVYWYQQSLDQGLQFLIQYYNGEERAKGNILERFSAQQFPDLHSELNLSSLELGDSALYFCASSAEGGSAGNTIYFGEGSWLTVV.

This clonotype was recorded many times. DNA for the CDR3: TGTGCCAGCAGTGAAGGCACGCTGAACACTGAAGCTTTCTTT. It translates to CASSEGTLNTEAFF. This chain connects TRBV6-1 to TRBJ1-1; D gene uncertain. Germline lookup yields CDR1 MNHNS and CDR2 SASEGT. This CDR3 is 14 amino acids long. Deletions cut 1 base from V and 0 bases from J, with 6 bases between.

V and J are TRBV20-1 and TRBJ2-7; the D gene is possibly TRBD1 (6 bases). V was pared by 5 bases and J by 6 bases, with 20 bases between. The germline V gene encodes CDR1 DFQATT and CDR2 SNEGSKA (reference sequence). This CDR3 is 14 amino acids long. CDR3 sequence (DNA): TGCAGTGCTGCAACTACAATACAGGGCCCCGAGCAGTACTTC. It encodes CSAATTIQGPEQYF.